A selection of T cell receptor beta chains follows, all from one sample in a study of shared clonotypes between healthy human individuals. Produced via immunoSEQ multiplex PCR; TCRdb's table is partial and in-frame only. This table has roughly 2.1 million clones, 93% appearing once. The sequenced material came from naive CD8+ T cells from PBMCs. The receptors shown here come from a man between 18 and 29 years old in good health. Some clones in this sample may be carry-over from other donors' samples. CDR3s include the opening cysteine and the closing phenylalanine or tryptophan. Fields, in order: D gene, V gene, clone size, J gene, CDR3 protein, CDR3 DNA. D genes are given only for firm matches. Rows give clone size only sometimes, using once, few, many, or a class for an expanded clone.

d_gene: NA
v_gene: TRBV6-5
abundance: NA
j_gene: TRBJ2-5
CDR3aa: CASSRPRRGSETQYF
CDR3nt: TGTGCCAGCAGCCGCCCCCGGCGGGGATCGGAGACCCAGTACTTC

d_gene: NA
v_gene: TRBV14
abundance: NA
j_gene: TRBJ2-2
CDR3aa: CASSQVLVTGELFF
CDR3nt: TGTGCCAGCAGCCAAGTACTGGTCACCGGGGAGCTGTTTTTT

d_gene: TRBD1
v_gene: TRBV11-1
abundance: NA
j_gene: TRBJ2-7
CDR3aa: CASSPDRANYEQYF
CDR3nt: TGTGCCAGCAGCCCCGACAGGGCAAACTACGAGCAGTACTTC

d_gene: NA
v_gene: TRBV7-2
abundance: NA
j_gene: TRBJ2-3
CDR3aa: CASSPDRSDTQYF
CDR3nt: TGTGCCAGCAGTCCCGACCGTTCAGATACGCAGTATTTT

d_gene: TRBD2
v_gene: TRBV5-5
abundance: NA
j_gene: TRBJ2-3
CDR3aa: CASSTGLAALTDTQYF
CDR3nt: TGTGCCAGCAGCACCGGACTAGCGGCACTCACAGATACGCAGTATTTT

d_gene: TRBD1
v_gene: TRBV6-6
abundance: NA
j_gene: TRBJ2-7
CDR3aa: CASSYFEDRGPEQYF
CDR3nt: TGTGCCAGCAGTTACTTCGAGGACAGGGGGCCGGAGCAGTACTTC

d_gene: NA
v_gene: TRBV30
abundance: NA
j_gene: TRBJ2-7
CDR3aa: CAWSVSDGGEQYF
CDR3nt: TGTGCCTGGAGTGTTTCGGACGGAGGAGAGCAGTACTTC

d_gene: NA
v_gene: TRBV5-4
abundance: NA
j_gene: TRBJ2-2
CDR3aa: CASSLELGRDGELFF
CDR3nt: TGTGCCAGCAGCTTGGAGCTGGGACGAGACGGGGAGCTGTTTTTT

d_gene: TRBD2
v_gene: TRBV4-1
abundance: NA
j_gene: TRBJ2-1
CDR3aa: CASSQEIAGVYNEQFF
CDR3nt: TGCGCCAGCAGCCAAGAAATAGCGGGAGTGTACAATGAGCAGTTCTTC

d_gene: TRBD1
v_gene: TRBV7-8
abundance: NA
j_gene: TRBJ2-7
CDR3aa: CASSPWTGEDFYEQYF
CDR3nt: TGTGCCAGCAGCCCCTGGACAGGGGAAGACTTCTACGAGCAGTACTTC

d_gene: TRBD2
v_gene: TRBV28
abundance: NA
j_gene: TRBJ2-7
CDR3aa: CASSLGPVTSGTYEQYF
CDR3nt: TGTGCCAGCAGCCTAGGACCCGTAACTAGCGGGACATACGAGCAGTACTTC

d_gene: NA
v_gene: TRBV6-5
abundance: once
j_gene: TRBJ1-5
CDR3aa: CASSSPGRTDQPQHF
CDR3nt: TGTGCCAGCAGTTCCCCCGGACGGACCGATCAGCCCCAGCATTTT

d_gene: NA
v_gene: TRBV5-6
abundance: NA
j_gene: TRBJ2-7
CDR3aa: CASSLAPRASSYEQYF
CDR3nt: TGTGCCAGCAGCTTGGCCCCCAGGGCCAGCTCCTACGAGCAGTACTTC

d_gene: NA
v_gene: TRBV28
abundance: NA
j_gene: TRBJ2-2
CDR3aa: CASRRARENTGELFF
CDR3nt: TGTGCCAGCAGGAGAGCGCGGGAGAACACCGGGGAGCTGTTTTTT

d_gene: TRBD1
v_gene: TRBV2
abundance: once
j_gene: TRBJ2-7
CDR3aa: CASRTGAYYEQYF
CDR3nt: TGTGCCAGCCGAACAGGGGCCTACTACGAGCAGTACTTC

d_gene: NA
v_gene: TRBV12-5
abundance: NA
j_gene: TRBJ1-4
CDR3aa: CASGSGGRRIQNEKLFF
CDR3nt: TGTGCTAGTGGTTCCGGGGGGCGCAGGATCCAAAATGAAAAACTGTTTTTT

d_gene: TRBD2
v_gene: TRBV7-9
abundance: NA
j_gene: TRBJ2-1
CDR3aa: CASSLNPSGQNNEQFF
CDR3nt: TGTGCCAGCAGCTTAAACCCTAGCGGACAAAACAATGAGCAGTTCTTC

d_gene: NA
v_gene: TRBV4-3
abundance: NA
j_gene: TRBJ2-3
CDR3aa: CASSQALSSDTQYF
CDR3nt: TGCGCCAGCAGCCAGGCCCTCTCGTCAGATACGCAGTATTTT

d_gene: NA
v_gene: TRBV5-8
abundance: NA
j_gene: TRBJ1-1
CDR3aa: CASSLAPEAFF
CDR3nt: TGTGCCAGCAGCTTGGCGCCTGAAGCTTTCTTT

d_gene: TRBD1
v_gene: TRBV4-2
abundance: NA
j_gene: TRBJ1-2
CDR3aa: CASSQEVTGDPGYTF
CDR3nt: TGTGCCAGCAGCCAAGAGGTAACAGGGGACCCTGGCTACACCTTC

d_gene: NA
v_gene: TRBV27
abundance: NA
j_gene: TRBJ2-7
CDR3aa: CASSLSAGTVYYEQYF
CDR3nt: TGTGCCAGCAGTTTATCGGCCGGGACGGTGTACTACGAGCAGTACTTC